This T cell receptor beta chain was identified in a study of blood T cell repertoires in COVID-19. Sequencing used immunoSEQ multiplex PCR; TCRdb keeps in-frame clones, though not all of them. The sample comprises about 110,000 clones, under 75% of which are singletons, and 5% to 6.5% rests with the top ten. Germline CDR1 reads SGHRS; CDR2 reads YFSETQ. The CDR3 covers 13 residues. V lost 2 bases and J 2 bases, leaving 7 bases between the germline ends. The gene calls are TRBV5-1 and TRBJ2-5; D gene ambiguous. Sequenced input: peripheral blood. The source is an older man with acute or convalescent COVID-19. As DNA, the CDR3 is TGCGCCAGCAGCTTCCTAAGTCAAGAGACCCAGTACTTC. This gives the protein CASSFLSQETQYF.